These 20 T cell receptor beta chains were all obtained from the same sample, sequenced in a study of blood T cell repertoires in COVID-19. Assay: immunoSEQ multiplex PCR; the TCRdb copy retains only in-frame clones and omits some. The sample yields 87,000 or so clones, about 80% seen once. The source material was peripheral blood. These receptors all come from an older woman with acute or convalescent COVID-19.

V and J are TRBV7-8 and TRBJ2-1; 8 bases match TRBD1. From germline, CDR1 is SGHVS and CDR2 FQNEAQ. Trimming removed 6 bases from V and 6 bases from J; junction bases left unmatched: 1. The CDR3 extends over 12 amino acids. The CDR3, as DNA: TGTGCCAGCAGGGGGACAGGCAATGAGCAGTTCTTC. Residues: CASRGTGNEQFF.

This clone was observed once. This chain links TRBV10-2 with TRBJ1-6, with 7 bases fitting TRBD1. The germline gives CDR1 WSHSY, CDR2 SAAADI. Trimming took 6 bases from V and 9 from J; bases not matched to a gene: 11. The CDR3 totals 15 residues. CDR3 amino acids: CASRAPGGQSSPLHF. CDR3 DNA sequence: TGCGCCAGCAGGGCCCCTGGGGGACAGAGTTCACCCCTCCACTTT.

The chain recombines TRBV10-2 with TRBJ1-2, with 7 bases that match TRBD1. This CDR3 is 15 amino acids long. CDR1 is WSHSY, CDR2 SAAADI, per germline. Germline trimming cut 7 bases from V and 2 bases from J; bases unmatched to any gene: 10. The CDR3 protein is CASIDSTGMNYGYTF. The CDR3 region has the DNA TGCGCCAGCATCGACTCGACAGGGATGAACTATGGCTACACCTTC.

The gene calls are TRBV6-2 or TRBV6-3 and TRBJ2-7, with 9 positions matching TRBD1. The CDR3 is made up of 17 amino acids. The V and J ends lost 3 bases and 3 bases, in that order; junction bases with no gene match: 12. Germline V CDR1 and CDR2: MNHEY, SVGEGT. CDR3 bases: TGTGCCAGCAGTTATGGTGGCGGACAGGGGAATTTCTACGAGCAGTACTTC. Translating gives CASSYGGGQGNFYEQYF.

This clone was seen only once. CDR3 sequence: CASSAGQGVSGYTF. CDR3 nucleotide sequence: TGCGCCAGCAGTGCGGGACAGGGGGTTTCAGGCTACACCTTC. The chain combines TRBV10-1 with TRBJ1-2; 11 bases fit TRBD1. CDR1 and CDR2 (germline): WNHNN, SYGVQD (reference sequence). The V and J ends lost 4 bases and 8 bases, in that order; junction bases with no gene match: 6. The CDR3 runs to 14 residues.

The chain links TRBV25-1 to TRBJ1-6; 11 nucleotides align to TRBD1. Germline V gene sequence: CDR1 MGHDK, CDR2 SYGVNS. The CDR3 contains 13 residues. The junction had 2 bases not matched to a gene; V was cut back by 6 bases and J by 10 bases. CDR3 protein: CASSRDRGSPLHF. The DNA for the CDR3 is TGTGCCAGCAGCAGGGACAGGGGGTCACCCCTCCACTTT. Variable domain in full (rest from reference TRBV25-1 and TRBJ1-6): EADIYQTPRYLVIGTGKKITLECSQTMGHDKMYWYQQDPGMELHLIHYSYGVNSTEKGDLSSESTVSRIRTEHFPLTLESARPSHTSQYLCASSRDRGSPLHFGNGTRLTVT.

This chain joins TRBV18 and TRBJ2-1; the match to TRBD1 covers 10 bases. This CDR3 contains 16 residues. V lost 7 bases and J lost 7; bases outside the gene matches: 13. Germline V gives CDR1 KGHSH, CDR2 LQKENI. Written as DNA, the CDR3 is TGTGCCAGCTTGCTAAATTCCGGGACAGGGGAAAATGAGCAGTTCTTC. It translates to CASLLNSGTGENEQFF.

This clone was detected only a few times. V gene TRBV28 combines with J gene TRBJ1-4; D may be TRBD1 (6 bases). V was trimmed by 7 bases and J by 5 bases, leaving 14 bases between them. The length of the CDR3 is 14 residues. Germline V lookup: CDR1 MDHEN, CDR2 SYDVKM. CDR3 bases: TGTGCCAGCACCCAAGGGGGGGGCAATGAAAAACTGTTTTTT. Its translation: CASTQGGGNEKLFF.

The chain carries TRBV7-3 and TRBJ2-3; 9 bases map to TRBD2. CDR3 length: 16 residues. V gave up 0 bases and J gave up 8 bases; unmatched junction bases: 9. The germline gives CDR1 SGHTA, CDR2 FQGTGA. The CDR3 DNA sequence: TGTGCCAGCAGCTTAACTCCATCGTCAGCGGGGGGTACGCAGTATTTT. It yields the protein CASSLTPSSAGGTQYF.

The V call is TRBV6-6, the J call TRBJ1-5; 9 bases agree with TRBD1. V gave up 2 bases and J gave up 9 bases; unmatched junction bases: 5. CDR1 MNHNY and CDR2 SVGAGI come from the germline V gene (reference sequence). There are 14 residues in the CDR3. DNA of the CDR3: TGTGCCAGCAGTTACGGGGGACAGGGCTTGCCCCAGCATTTT. Translating it yields CASSYGGQGLPQHF.

The V and J genes are TRBV28 and TRBJ1-3; D gene unclear. The germline V gene encodes CDR1 MDHEN and CDR2 SYDVKM. Between the trimmed V and J ends, which lost 2 bases and 3 bases, there was a span of 14 bases. This CDR3 has 16 residues. The CDR3 DNA is TGTGCCAGCAGTTTAGGGCAGGAGAGCGGTGGAAACACCATATATTTT. This sequence encodes CASSLGQESGGNTIYF.

V usage is TRBV29-1 and J usage is TRBJ1-1, with 9 bases matching TRBD1. V shed 6 bases, J shed 2 bases, and the junction held 13 bases outside the gene matches. Germline values: CDR1 SQVTM, CDR2 ANQGSEA. This CDR3 contains 16 residues. CDR3: CSVTPLGQGENTEAFF. The CDR3 nucleotides are TGCAGCGTCACACCTTTGGGACAGGGCGAAAACACTGAAGCTTTCTTT. The variable domain in full, completed from reference TRBV29-1 and TRBJ1-1, reads SAVISQKPSRDICQRGTSLTIQCQVDSQVTMMFWYRQQPGQSLTLIATANQGSEATYESGFVIDKFPISRPNLTFSTLTVSNMSPEDSSIYLCSVTPLGQGENTEAFFGQGTRLTVV.

The rearrangement joins TRBV3-1 (or the pseudogene TRBV3-2) to TRBJ1-4, with a tentative D call TRBD1 (5 bases). The CDR3 is 14 residues long. The germline gives CDR1 LGHDT, CDR2 YNNKEL (reference sequence). With 4 bases removed from V and 7 bases from J, the gap between germline ends came to 13 bases. CDR3 sequence reads: CASSPGTVIEKLFF. CDR3 in DNA: TGTGCCAGCAGCCCCGGGACTGTTATTGAAAAACTGTTTTTT.

J is TRBJ2-7 and V is TRBV28; 15 bases are a match to TRBD2. The CDR3 consists of 19 residues. Germline V gene lookup returns CDR1 MDHEN and CDR2 SYDVKM. With 6 bases clipped from V and 5 bases from J, the junction kept 17 bases outside the gene matches. The CDR3 sequence: CASSPWTSGGATDPNEQYF. In nucleotides, the CDR3 is TGTGCCAGCAGCCCCTGGACTAGCGGGGGGGCCACTGATCCGAACGAGCAGTACTTC. Supplemented by reference TRBV28 and TRBJ2-7, the full variable domain reads DVKVTQSSRYLVKRTGEKVFLECVQDMDHENMFWYRQDPGLGLRLIYFSYDVKMKEKGDIPEGYSVSREKKERFSLILESASTNQTSMYLCASSPWTSGGATDPNEQYFGPGTRLTVT.

This rearrangement joins TRBV6-6 to TRBJ1-1; D is undetermined. The germline V gene encodes CDR1 MNHNY and CDR2 SVGAGI (reference sequence). This CDR3 is 13 amino acids long. V was shortened by 7 bases and J by 1 base, with 10 bases between the two germline ends. The DNA for the CDR3 is TGTGCCAGCACTACAACTAGGAACACTGAAGCTTTCTTT. It encodes CASTTTRNTEAFF.

This sequence joins TRBV27 and TRBJ1-1; TRBD1 aligns across 7 bases. V was clipped by 7 bases and J by 1 base; unmatched bases: 12. The germline gives CDR1 MNHEY, CDR2 SMNVEV (reference sequence). CDR3 length: 16 residues. The CDR3: CASTPWGAGGNTEAFF. CDR3 DNA sequence: TGTGCCAGCACTCCTTGGGGGGCAGGGGGGAACACTGAAGCTTTCTTT.

V is TRBV15 and J is TRBJ1-4; D possibly corresponds to TRBD1 (5 bases). The germline CDR1 and CDR2 sequences are LNHNV and YYDKDF (reference sequence). V was pared by 5 bases and J by 4 bases, with 14 bases between. This CDR3 region has 15 residues. The CDR3 spells CATSGAKGLNEKLFF. Here the CDR3 DNA reads TGTGCCACCAGCGGGGCGAAAGGCCTTAATGAAAAACTGTTTTTT.

The chain is built from TRBV2 and TRBJ1-1; D is possibly TRBD1 (6 bases). The CDR3 extends over 13 amino acids. CDR1 is SNHLY and CDR2 is FYNNEI in the germline V gene. The germline V and J ends were trimmed by 6 bases and 7 bases, with 15 bases remaining between them. The CDR3 DNA reads TGTGCCAGCAGCAGAAGGCCAGGGGTTGAAGCTTTCTTT. This encodes CASSRRPGVEAFF.

V and J are TRBV5-1 and TRBJ1-4, with no clear D. Germline loops: CDR1 SGHRS, CDR2 YFSETQ. The CDR3 totals 14 residues. V gave up 5 bases and J gave up 7 bases, with 15 bases separating them. The CDR3 bases are TGCGCCAGCAGGGACCCCGGAGGGTCTGAAAAACTGTTTTTT. Protein product: CASRDPGGSEKLFF. The full variable domain, completed using reference TRBV5-1 and TRBJ1-4, is KAGVTQTPRYLIKTRGQQVTLSCSPISGHRSVSWYQQTPGQGLQFLFEYFSETQRNKGNFPGRFSGRQFSNSRSEMNVSTLELGDSALYLCASRDPGGSEKLFFGSGTQLSVL.

The rearrangement links TRBV19 to TRBJ1-1; D is perhaps TRBD1 (5 bases). V was cut by 3 bases and J by 2 bases, with 16 bases left in between. The CDR3 contains 16 residues. CDR1 is LNHDA and CDR2 is SQIVND in the germline V gene (reference sequence). CDR3 nucleotide sequence: TGTGCCAGTAGTATTCCTACAAGGGGCGGTAACACTGAAGCTTTCTTT. It codes for CASSIPTRGGNTEAFF.